This T cell receptor beta chain was recorded in a study of OX40 agonist ivuxolimab in advanced cancers. The overall study: Patients were treated with ivuxolimab, an agonistic anti-OX40 (CD134) antibody. Study-level findings and limits: More expanded clones were found, on average, in CD8+ than in CD4+ T cells.

Autoimmune disease history or systemic immunosuppression excluded patients. This clone was counted a few times. The antigen is undetermined. Sequenced by immunoSEQ multiplex PCR; TCRdb stores in-frame clones only, minus some. The table includes roughly 48,000 clones, around 87% detected once. Sequences were derived from CD4+ or CD8+ T cells sorted from blood, sampled in a trial of the OX40 agonist ivuxolimab. The sequence was obtained from an adult with an advanced solid tumor such as melanoma, head and neck, liver or kidney cancer.

The CDR3 coding sequence is TGTGCCAGCAGCACCCGACCCTACTATGGCTACACCTTC. This codes for CASSTRPYYGYTF. The chain uses TRBV7-2 and TRBJ1-2; D unresolved. Per the germline V gene, CDR1 is SGHTA and CDR2 is FQGNSA. Trimming cost V 5 bases and J 3 bases, with 10 bases left between them. This CDR3 has 13 residues.